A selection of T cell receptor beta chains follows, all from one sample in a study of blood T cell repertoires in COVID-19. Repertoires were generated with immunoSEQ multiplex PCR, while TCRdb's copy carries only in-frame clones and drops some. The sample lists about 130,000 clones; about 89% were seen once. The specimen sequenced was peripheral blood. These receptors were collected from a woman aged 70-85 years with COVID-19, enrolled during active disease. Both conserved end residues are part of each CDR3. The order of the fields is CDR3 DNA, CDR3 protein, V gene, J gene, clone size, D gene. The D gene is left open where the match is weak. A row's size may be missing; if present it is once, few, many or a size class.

cdr3_nt: TGCGCCAGCAGCTTGCAGGGAATAAGGGGAAACACCATATATTTT
cdr3_aa: CASSLQGIRGNTIYF
v_call: TRBV5-1
j_call: TRBJ1-3
clone_size: -
d_call: -

cdr3_nt: TGCGCCAGCAGCTTTCAGGGACAACCCGGGGCAGATACGCAGTATTTT
cdr3_aa: CASSFQGQPGADTQYF
v_call: TRBV5-1
j_call: TRBJ2-3
clone_size: -
d_call: -

cdr3_nt: TGTGCCAGCAGTTTTAGACAGGGGGCTTACAATGAGCAGTTCTTC
cdr3_aa: CASSFRQGAYNEQFF
v_call: TRBV7-3
j_call: TRBJ2-1
clone_size: -
d_call: TRBD1

cdr3_nt: TGTGCCAGTATGGCCCCCGGCAGGGTCGGTGGTTCACCCCTCCACTTT
cdr3_aa: CASMAPGRVGGSPLHF
v_call: TRBV19
j_call: TRBJ1-6
clone_size: -
d_call: -

cdr3_nt: TGCAGCGTTCGGGGCGGGGTCCCTTACGAGCAGTACTTC
cdr3_aa: CSVRGGVPYEQYF
v_call: TRBV29-1
j_call: TRBJ2-7
clone_size: -
d_call: -

cdr3_nt: TGTGCCAGCAGCCAAGATACCGGGGGAAGCAATCAGCCCCAGCATTTT
cdr3_aa: CASSQDTGGSNQPQHF
v_call: TRBV3-1/TRBV3-2
j_call: TRBJ1-5
clone_size: -
d_call: -

cdr3_nt: TGTGCCAGCTCACTAATGTCAGGGGTAATCTACGAGCAGTACTTC
cdr3_aa: CASSLMSGVIYEQYF
v_call: TRBV18
j_call: TRBJ2-7
clone_size: -
d_call: -

cdr3_nt: TGTGCCTGGAGTCCCCGGACAGGGGGCCACTATGGCTACACCTTC
cdr3_aa: CAWSPRTGGHYGYTF
v_call: TRBV30
j_call: TRBJ1-2
clone_size: -
d_call: TRBD1

cdr3_nt: TGTGCCAGCAGCCCCTTGGGACAGTACTTCGAGCAGTACTTC
cdr3_aa: CASSPLGQYFEQYF
v_call: TRBV13
j_call: TRBJ2-7
clone_size: -
d_call: TRBD1

cdr3_nt: TGTGCCAGCAGCCAAGATCGTGGCAGGGGTATGAACACTGAAGCTTTCTTT
cdr3_aa: CASSQDRGRGMNTEAFF
v_call: TRBV3-1/TRBV3-2
j_call: TRBJ1-1
clone_size: -
d_call: -

cdr3_nt: TGTGCCAGCAGCCAAGATACTACGGGGCAGCCCCAGCATTTT
cdr3_aa: CASSQDTTGQPQHF
v_call: TRBV4-2
j_call: TRBJ1-5
clone_size: -
d_call: -

cdr3_nt: TGTGCCAGCAGCCCCCGGGGGGACCCGGGGCAGCCCCAGCATTTT
cdr3_aa: CASSPRGDPGQPQHF
v_call: TRBV7-8
j_call: TRBJ1-5
clone_size: -
d_call: -

cdr3_nt: TGTGCCAGCAGCCCGGGGGACAGCGAAGTTGAAAAACTGTTTTTT
cdr3_aa: CASSPGDSEVEKLFF
v_call: TRBV7-9
j_call: TRBJ1-4
clone_size: -
d_call: TRBD1

cdr3_nt: TGCGCCAGCGGGGGACAGGGGGAGACCCAGTACTTC
cdr3_aa: CASGGQGETQYF
v_call: TRBV5-1
j_call: TRBJ2-5
clone_size: -
d_call: TRBD1

cdr3_nt: TGTGCCAGTAGTAAAGGCCCGGGACAGGGGACAGATACGCAGTATTTT
cdr3_aa: CASSKGPGQGTDTQYF
v_call: TRBV19
j_call: TRBJ2-3
clone_size: few
d_call: TRBD1

cdr3_nt: TGTGCCAGCAGCCAAGGCAGGGGCGTGGAGACCCAGTACTTC
cdr3_aa: CASSQGRGVETQYF
v_call: TRBV14
j_call: TRBJ2-5
clone_size: -
d_call: -